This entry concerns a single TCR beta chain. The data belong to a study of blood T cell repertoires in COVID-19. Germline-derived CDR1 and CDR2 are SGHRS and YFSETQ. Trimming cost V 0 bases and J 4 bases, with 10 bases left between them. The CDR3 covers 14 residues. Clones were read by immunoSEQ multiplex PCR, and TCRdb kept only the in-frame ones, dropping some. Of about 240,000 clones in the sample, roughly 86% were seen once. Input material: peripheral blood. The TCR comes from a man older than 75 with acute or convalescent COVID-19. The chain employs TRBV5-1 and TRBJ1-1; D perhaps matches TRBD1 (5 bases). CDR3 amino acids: CASSLDGAGTEAFF. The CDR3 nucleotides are TGCGCCAGCAGCTTGGATGGGGCTGGCACTGAAGCTTTCTTT.